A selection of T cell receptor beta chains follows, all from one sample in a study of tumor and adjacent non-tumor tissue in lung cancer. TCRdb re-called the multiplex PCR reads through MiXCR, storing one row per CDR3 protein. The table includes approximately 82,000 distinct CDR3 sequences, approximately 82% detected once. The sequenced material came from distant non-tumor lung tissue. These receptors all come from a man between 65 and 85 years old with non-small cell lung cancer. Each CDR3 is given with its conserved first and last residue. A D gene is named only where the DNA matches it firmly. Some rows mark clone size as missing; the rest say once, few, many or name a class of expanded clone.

CDR3 protein: CASSYSHRPANYGHTF
CDR3 DNA: TGTGCCAGCAGTTACTCGCATAGACCCGCAAACTATGGCCACACCTTC
D gene: NA
V gene: TRBV6-5
clone size: NA
J gene: TRBJ1-2

CDR3 protein: CASSPQAGYEQYF
CDR3 DNA: TGTGCCAGCAGCCCTCAAGCGGGGTACGAGCAGTACTTC
D gene: TRBD2
V gene: TRBV4-2
clone size: NA
J gene: TRBJ2-7

CDR3 protein: CASSESTAGRENQYF
CDR3 DNA: TGTGCCAGCAGTGAAAGCACTGCGGGGCGGGAGAACCAGTATTTC
D gene: TRBD2
V gene: TRBV6-1
clone size: few
J gene: TRBJ2-5

CDR3 protein: CASSGQIAAGELFF
CDR3 DNA: TGTGCCAGCAGCGGACAGATAGCGGCCGGGGAGCTGTTTTTT
D gene: NA
V gene: TRBV9
clone size: many
J gene: TRBJ2-2

CDR3 protein: CANSQDGRGAWISYNEQFF
CDR3 DNA: TGTGCCAACAGCCAAGACGGGCGGGGGGCCTGGATCTCCTACAATGAGCAGTTCTTC
D gene: TRBD2
V gene: TRBV28
clone size: NA
J gene: TRBJ2-1

CDR3 protein: CASNSRGVLAGGEETQYF
CDR3 DNA: TGTGCCAGCAATTCGAGGGGGGTGCTAGCGGGAGGAGAAGAGACCCAGTACTTC
D gene: TRBD2
V gene: TRBV6-5
clone size: NA
J gene: TRBJ2-5

CDR3 protein: CVRSLVGTGVAGEVFF
CDR3 DNA: TGTGTCAGAAGCTTAGTGGGGACAGGGGTTGCCGGGGAGGTGTTTTTT
D gene: TRBD1
V gene: TRBV11-2
clone size: NA
J gene: TRBJ2-2

CDR3 protein: CACSPGRVSTTQYF
CDR3 DNA: TGTGCCTGCAGCCCGGGCCGGGTCTCCACTACGCAGTATTTT
D gene: NA
V gene: TRBV28
clone size: once
J gene: TRBJ2-3

CDR3 protein: CTSGHLDRGNTIYF
CDR3 DNA: TGTACTAGTGGTCACCTGGACAGGGGAAACACCATATATTTT
D gene: TRBD1
V gene: TRBV12-5
clone size: once
J gene: TRBJ1-3

CDR3 protein: CASSPRQNQGTQYF
CDR3 DNA: TGTGCCAGCAGTCCTAGACAGAATCAGGGGACGCAGTATTTT
D gene: NA
V gene: TRBV6-6
clone size: NA
J gene: TRBJ2-3

CDR3 protein: CASGQAGVHGYTF
CDR3 DNA: TGCGCAAGCGGCCAAGCAGGGGTACATGGCTACACCTTC
D gene: NA
V gene: TRBV4-1
clone size: NA
J gene: TRBJ1-2

CDR3 protein: CRVSTIPNYGYTF
CDR3 DNA: TGCAGAGTCTCCACAATACCTAACTATGGCTACACCTTC
D gene: NA
V gene: TRBV29-1
clone size: NA
J gene: TRBJ1-2

CDR3 protein: CSVGWRRNSYNDQLF
CDR3 DNA: TGCAGCGTTGGGTGGAGGCGAAACTCCTACAATGACCAGCTCTTC
D gene: NA
V gene: TRBV29-1
clone size: NA
J gene: TRBJ2-1

CDR3 protein: CSVGDRFQETHYF
CDR3 DNA: TGCAGCGTGGGCGACAGGTTTCAAGAGACCCACTATTTC
D gene: NA
V gene: TRBV29-1
clone size: NA
J gene: TRBJ2-5

CDR3 protein: CDSRITGAAETQYF
CDR3 DNA: TGTGATAGCAGAATCACAGGGGCGGCAGAGACCCAGTACTTC
D gene: TRBD1
V gene: TRBV7-2
clone size: NA
J gene: TRBJ2-5

CDR3 protein: CTSSEGAGANVLTF
CDR3 DNA: TGTACCAGCAGTGAGGGGGCCGGGGCCAATGTCCTGACTTTC
D gene: TRBD1
V gene: TRBV6-1
clone size: few
J gene: TRBJ2-6

CDR3 protein: CVSRKNGTGESQPQHF
CDR3 DNA: TGTGTCAGCAGGAAGAACGGGACAGGGGAAAGTCAGCCCCAGCATTTT
D gene: TRBD1
V gene: TRBV12-3/TRBV12-4
clone size: NA
J gene: TRBJ1-5

CDR3 protein: CASSSASRGGYEQYF
CDR3 DNA: TGTGCCAGCAGCTCTGCGTCCAGGGGTGGCTACGAGCAGTACTTC
D gene: NA
V gene: TRBV5-8
clone size: few
J gene: TRBJ2-7

CDR3 protein: CASNQVSTGDTQYF
CDR3 DNA: TGCGCCAGCAACCAAGTTAGTACCGGGGATACGCAGTATTTT
D gene: NA
V gene: TRBV4-3
clone size: NA
J gene: TRBJ2-3

CDR3 protein: CASMAGTDNYAYTF
CDR3 DNA: TGTGCCAGCATGGCCGGGACAGACAACTATGCCTACACCTTC
D gene: TRBD1
V gene: TRBV12-3/TRBV12-4
clone size: NA
J gene: TRBJ1-2

CDR3 protein: CASSEMVSNQLQHF
CDR3 DNA: TGTGCCAGCTCAGAGATGGTAAGCAATCAGCTCCAGCATTTT
D gene: NA
V gene: TRBV19
clone size: NA
J gene: TRBJ1-5

CDR3 protein: CASRIGGAYEKLFF
CDR3 DNA: TGTGCCAGCAGGATTGGTGGAGCTTATGAAAAACTGTTTTTT
D gene: NA
V gene: TRBV28
clone size: NA
J gene: TRBJ1-4

CDR3 protein: CSNSDTGELFF
CDR3 DNA: TGCTCCAACAGTGATACCGGGGAGCTGTTTTTT
D gene: NA
V gene: TRBV10-2
clone size: NA
J gene: TRBJ2-2

CDR3 protein: CASTLVRYEQYF
CDR3 DNA: TGTGCCAGCACCTTAGTTCGGTATGAGCAGTACTTC
D gene: NA
V gene: TRBV11-3
clone size: NA
J gene: TRBJ2-7

CDR3 protein: CASSLARVVGSHEQYF
CDR3 DNA: TGTGCCAGCAGTCTAGCGCGGGTAGTTGGGTCCCACGAGCAGTACTTC
D gene: NA
V gene: TRBV6-5
clone size: NA
J gene: TRBJ2-7

CDR3 protein: CACSHLARETDTQYF
CDR3 DNA: TGCGCCTGCAGCCACTTAGCGCGAGAGACAGATACGCAGTATTTT
D gene: NA
V gene: TRBV4-3
clone size: NA
J gene: TRBJ2-3

CDR3 protein: CTSSLRDGCYEQYF
CDR3 DNA: TGTACCAGCAGTTTGCGGGACGGCTGCTACGAGCAGTACTTC
D gene: NA
V gene: TRBV6-2/TRBV6-3
clone size: NA
J gene: TRBJ2-7

CDR3 protein: CANSLAGSTSGGSYNKQLF
CDR3 DNA: TGTGCCAACAGCTTGGCCGGGAGTACTAGCGGGGGCTCCTACAATAAGCAGTTATTC
D gene: TRBD2
V gene: TRBV5-4
clone size: NA
J gene: TRBJ2-1

CDR3 protein: CASSRTGMNTEAFF
CDR3 DNA: TGTGCCAGCAGCAGGACAGGCATGAACACTGAGGCTTTCTTT
D gene: TRBD1
V gene: TRBV5-5
clone size: NA
J gene: TRBJ1-1

CDR3 protein: CVSSPLRGTATYEQYF
CDR3 DNA: TGTGTCAGCTCACCACTCAGGGGGACAGCCACCTACGAGCAGTACTTC
D gene: TRBD1
V gene: TRBV18
clone size: NA
J gene: TRBJ2-7

CDR3 protein: CASSQSAAGWETEYF
CDR3 DNA: TGTGCCAGCAGTCAAAGCGCTGCGGGGTGGGAGACCGAGTACTTC
D gene: NA
V gene: TRBV6-1
clone size: NA
J gene: TRBJ2-5

CDR3 protein: CSAMRTGTNEQYF
CDR3 DNA: TGCAGTGCCATGAGGACAGGGACTAACGAGCAGTACTTC
D gene: NA
V gene: TRBV20-1
clone size: many
J gene: TRBJ2-7

CDR3 protein: CASSLLPGAGNEQFF
CDR3 DNA: TGTGCTAGCAGCTTGCTCCCCGGGGCCGGCAATGAGCAGTTCTTC
D gene: NA
V gene: TRBV5-6
clone size: NA
J gene: TRBJ2-1

CDR3 protein: CASSLWRGGNQPQYF
CDR3 DNA: TGTGCCAGCAGTTTATGGAGAGGGGGCAATCAGCCCCAGTATTTT
D gene: TRBD1
V gene: TRBV12-3/TRBV12-4
clone size: NA
J gene: TRBJ2-3

CDR3 protein: CASSLAPGTVNTEAFF
CDR3 DNA: TGCGCCAGCAGCTTGGCGCCCGGGACAGTGAACACTGAAGCTTTCTTT
D gene: TRBD1
V gene: TRBV5-1
clone size: many
J gene: TRBJ1-1

CDR3 protein: CASCYSFTGDSYEQYF
CDR3 DNA: TGTGCCAGCTGTTACTCGTTTACAGGGGACAGTTACGAGCAGTACTTC
D gene: TRBD1
V gene: TRBV6-5
clone size: NA
J gene: TRBJ2-7

CDR3 protein: CARRGLAGVMETQYF
CDR3 DNA: TGTGCCAGAAGAGGGCTAGCGGGAGTGATGGAGACCCAGTACTTC
D gene: TRBD2
V gene: TRBV12-3/TRBV12-4
clone size: NA
J gene: TRBJ2-5

CDR3 protein: CQQPADRGLQYF
CDR3 DNA: TGCCAGCAGCCCGCGGACAGGGGGCTCCAGTACTTC
D gene: TRBD1
V gene: TRBV11-3
clone size: NA
J gene: TRBJ2-5

CDR3 protein: CASSFGSGTDTQYF
CDR3 DNA: TGTGCCAGCAGTTTTGGTAGCGGCACAGATACGCAGTATTTT
D gene: NA
V gene: TRBV6-5
clone size: many
J gene: TRBJ2-3

CDR3 protein: CASSVWLNYGYTF
CDR3 DNA: TGTGCCAGCAGTGTCTGGCTTAACTATGGCTACACCTTC
D gene: NA
V gene: TRBV6-1
clone size: NA
J gene: TRBJ1-2

CDR3 protein: CASSPGTIGQEIQYF
CDR3 DNA: TGTGCCAGCAGCCCTGGGACAATTGGGCAAGAGATCCAGTACTTC
D gene: NA
V gene: TRBV11-2
clone size: NA
J gene: TRBJ2-5

CDR3 protein: CASRVQGGTEVFF
CDR3 DNA: TGTGCCAGCAGAGTACAGGGGGGCACTGAAGTTTTCTTT
D gene: TRBD1
V gene: TRBV28
clone size: NA
J gene: TRBJ1-1

CDR3 protein: CANRGSNSLLHF
CDR3 DNA: TGTGCCAACCGGGGAAGTAATTCACTCCTCCACTTT
D gene: NA
V gene: TRBV11-3
clone size: NA
J gene: TRBJ1-6

CDR3 protein: CASSYSIPGLAGVESNEQFF
CDR3 DNA: TGTGCCAGCAGTTACTCGATACCGGGACTAGCGGGAGTGGAATCCAATGAGCAGTTCTTC
D gene: TRBD2
V gene: TRBV6-5
clone size: many
J gene: TRBJ2-1

CDR3 protein: CSVEEGGETQYF
CDR3 DNA: TGCAGCGTTGAAGAAGGGGGAGAGACCCAGTACTTC
D gene: NA
V gene: TRBV29-1
clone size: many
J gene: TRBJ2-5

CDR3 protein: CANSPPVNTEAFF
CDR3 DNA: TGTGCCAACAGCCCCCCAGTGAACACTGAAGCTTTCTTT
D gene: NA
V gene: TRBV11-3
clone size: once
J gene: TRBJ1-1

CDR3 protein: CASSLGHPYEQYF
CDR3 DNA: TGTGCCAGCAGCCTGGGACACCCCTACGAGCAGTACTTC
D gene: NA
V gene: TRBV6-1
clone size: many
J gene: TRBJ2-7

CDR3 protein: CAWSVEGELFF
CDR3 DNA: TGTGCCTGGAGTGTGGAAGGGGAGCTGTTTTTT
D gene: NA
V gene: TRBV30
clone size: once
J gene: TRBJ2-2

CDR3 protein: CNARDVRGSYIQYF
CDR3 DNA: TGCAATGCTAGAGATGTGCGGGGGTCGTACATTCAGTACTTC
D gene: TRBD2
V gene: TRBV20-1
clone size: NA
J gene: TRBJ2-4

CDR3 protein: CASVLRLAVPPDTQYF
CDR3 DNA: TGTGCCAGCGTCTTACGGCTAGCGGTCCCTCCGGATACGCAGTATTTT
D gene: TRBD2
V gene: TRBV11-2
clone size: NA
J gene: TRBJ2-3

CDR3 protein: CASSQVPLGVSNGKLFF
CDR3 DNA: TGTGCCAGCAGTCAAGTACCGTTGGGGGTATCTAATGGAAAACTGTTTTTT
D gene: NA
V gene: TRBV4-2
clone size: once
J gene: TRBJ1-4

CDR3 protein: CASSQEGNRGQVRYF
CDR3 DNA: TGCGCCAGCAGCCAAGAGGGTAACAGGGGGCAAGTGCGGTACTTC
D gene: TRBD1
V gene: TRBV4-1
clone size: once
J gene: TRBJ2-7

CDR3 protein: CSVLRTGAYGHTF
CDR3 DNA: TGCAGCGTTCTCCGGACGGGAGCTTATGGCCACACCTTC
D gene: NA
V gene: TRBV29-1
clone size: NA
J gene: TRBJ1-2

CDR3 protein: CASSPPGVAGPYNDQFF
CDR3 DNA: TGTGCCAGCAGCCCACCGGGAGTAGCGGGACCCTACAATGATCAGTTCTTC
D gene: TRBD2
V gene: TRBV5-4
clone size: NA
J gene: TRBJ2-1